The clone carrying this T cell receptor beta chain showed up just a few times. This record belongs to a study of regulatory T cells in long-lasting Graves disease. Arm-PCR of CDR3 regions and iRepertoire HTBI primers were the basis on which TCR beta libraries were built. One entry per CDR3 protein, called by TCRdb with MiXCR from the multiplex PCR reads. Here the sample spans approximately 310,000 distinct CDR3 sequences, about 18% being singletons. There are 13 residues in the CDR3. V dropped 5 bases and J dropped 11; count of bases not matched to a gene: 12. Germline V gives CDR1 LNHDA, CDR2 SQIVND (reference sequence). Time point denoted: newly diagnosed GD, antithyroid drugs for less than 3 months. Making the TCR library involved RNA that had been extracted from PBMCs.

The clonotype originates from a female donor with Graves disease. Sequencing was performed on peripheral blood mononuclear cells (PBMCs), taken at new diagnosis, from a patient treated with antithyroid drugs. The chain carries TRBV19 and TRBJ2-7; 7 bases agree with TRBD2. The CDR3 sequence is CASSAAGTTFKYF. The DNA for the CDR3 is TGTGCCAGTAGTGCAGCCGGGACTACCTTCAAGTACTTC.